The entry below gives a single T cell receptor (beta chain) sequence along with its context. One entry per CDR3 protein results from TCRdb running MiXCR on the 5' RACE reads. The data show about 220,000 distinct CDR3 sequences, with roughly 10% seen just once and over 4.5% held by the top ten. These data come from a study of identical twins. The germline V gene has CDR1 LGHDT and CDR2 YNNKEL (reference sequence). The CDR3 is 18 amino acids. Trimming took 1 base from V and 1 from J; bases not matched to a gene: 6. The origin of this receptor is a woman between 18 and 29 years old in good health. The V call is TRBV3-1, the J call TRBJ2-5; 13 bases agree with TRBD2. Sequencing input: memory (CD45RO+) T cells sorted from blood. As DNA, the CDR3 is TGTGCCAGCAGCCAAGGAAGGACTAGCGGGGGCGGCCAAGAGACCCAGTACTTC. Encoded protein: CASSQGRTSGGGQETQYF.